Following are 28 T cell receptor beta chains from one sample sequenced in a study of identifying expanded T cells in peripheral blood. Using immunoSEQ multiplex PCR, the repertoire was profiled, and TCRdb retains in-frame clones only, with some absent. The sample consists of tens of thousands of clones, about 89% of them appearing once. The sample was blood. Receptors were obtained from a person between 18 and 75 years old in good health.

This sequence joins TRBV29-1 and TRBJ2-7, with a weak D call TRBD1 (5 bases). This CDR3 spans 14 amino acids. Between the trimmed V and J ends, which lost 7 bases and 5 bases, there was a span of 21 bases. The V gene's germline CDR1 is SQVTM and CDR2 ANQGSEA. The CDR3 DNA follows: TGCAGCGCCCTCAGCAGGGTCGGGTCTGACGAGCAGTACTTC. Protein product: CSALSRVGSDEQYF.

V is TRBV6-5 and J is TRBJ2-3, with a tentative D call TRBD1 (6 bases). V shed 4 bases and J shed 1 base, with 15 bases lying between them. Germline-derived CDR1 and CDR2 are MNHEY and SVGAGI. The CDR3 spans 16 residues. DNA for the CDR3: TGTGCCAGCAGTTCAGTCAGGGGCCGTGGCACAGATACGCAGTATTTT. Protein sequence: CASSSVRGRGTDTQYF.

The rearrangement joins TRBV7-3 to TRBJ2-5; the match to TRBD1 covers 9 bases. CDR1 and CDR2 from the germline V gene are SGHTA and FQGTGA. The V segment lost 2 bases and the J segment 5 bases; nucleotides outside the gene matches: 6. This CDR3 comprises 15 residues. CDR3: CASSLGTGKGETQYF. DNA of the CDR3: TGTGCCAGCAGCTTAGGGACAGGGAAGGGGGAGACCCAGTACTTC.

This clone showed up just a few times. CDR3 region: CASSGQGFSYEQYF. The CDR3 DNA reads TGTGCCAGCAGTGGCCAGGGTTTCTCCTACGAGCAGTACTTC. The V gene is TRBV2, the J gene TRBJ2-7; D may be TRBD1 (5 bases). CDR1 is SNHLY and CDR2 is FYNNEI in the germline V gene. The CDR3 contains 14 residues. Trimming took 4 bases from V and 0 from J, leaving 10 bases between them.

This clone was counted a single time. CDR3 in DNA: TGTGCCAGCGGGGACAGCAACTACGAGCAGTACTTC. Protein: CASGDSNYEQYF. The chain carries TRBV19 and TRBJ2-7, with 7 nucleotides matching TRBD1. From germline, CDR1 is LNHDA and CDR2 SQIVND (reference sequence). V trimming: 9 bases; J trimming: 3 bases; junction bases outside the gene matches: 5. The CDR3 spans 12 residues.

The J gene is TRBJ1-1, the V gene TRBV14; D not certain. Per germline, CDR1 SGHDN and CDR2 FVKESK. The V end was cut by 0 bases, the J end by 8 bases, with 10 bases between. This CDR3 comprises 13 residues. Written as DNA, the CDR3 is TGTGCCAGCAGCCAAGACCTAGCCCTGGAAGCTTTCTTT. Residues: CASSQDLALEAFF.

The rearrangement links TRBV9 to TRBJ2-3, with 7 bases matching TRBD2. CDR3 length: 16 amino acids. Unmatched junction bases numbered 11, after V lost 5 bases and J lost 2 bases. Per the germline V gene, CDR1 is SGDLS and CDR2 is YYNGEE. Here the CDR3 reads CASSWVRAGYTDTQYF. The DNA of the CDR3 is TGTGCCAGCAGTTGGGTACGAGCGGGGTACACAGATACGCAGTATTTT.

The chain combines TRBV5-6 with TRBJ1-5; 7 nucleotides line up with TRBD1. The CDR3 length is 14 residues. V lost 2 bases, J lost 5 bases, and 4 bases stayed unmatched. Germline CDR1 is SGHDT and CDR2 is YYEEEE. Here the CDR3 reads CASSFQGGYQPQHF. CDR3 sequence (DNA): TGTGCCAGCAGCTTTCAGGGGGGATATCAGCCCCAGCATTTT. The whole variable domain, remainder taken from reference TRBV5-6 and TRBJ1-5, is DAGVTQSPTHLIKTRGQQVTLRCSPKSGHDTVSWYQQALGQGPQFIFQYYEEEERQRGNFPDRFSGHQFPNYSSELNVNALLLGDSALYLCASSFQGGYQPQHFGDGTRLSIL.

The chain has TRBV19 and TRBJ2-3; either TRBD1 or TRBD2 may supply D (5 bases each). Looked up from germline, CDR1 is LNHDA and CDR2 is SQIVND (reference sequence). Trimming removed 3 bases at V and 1 base at J, with 11 bases between. This CDR3 has 15 amino acids. The DNA for the CDR3 is TGTGCCAGTAGTATGGGGGTCGGTCGCACAGATACGCAGTATTTT. This sequence encodes CASSMGVGRTDTQYF.

The CDR3, as DNA: TGCGCCAGCAGCTTGGCGTGGCCAGGGAGGGGAAGCGAGCAGTACTTC. It specifies CASSLAWPGRGSEQYF. This chain links TRBV5-1 with TRBJ2-7; TRBD2 aligns across 7 bases. Trimming removed 0 bases from V and 6 bases from J; junction bases left unmatched: 12. The CDR3 totals 16 residues. The germline V gene has CDR1 SGHRS and CDR2 YFSETQ.

The V call is TRBV4-3, the J call TRBJ2-1; perhaps D is TRBD1 or TRBD2 (7 bases each). With 4 bases removed from V and 12 bases from J, the gap between germline ends came to 31 bases. The CDR3 spans 18 residues. From germline, CDR1 is LGHNA and CDR2 YSLEER. CDR3 coding DNA: TGCGCCAGCAGCCCGTGGACCTTAGCAGGGGGGGGGACACGCGGGCAGTTCTTC. This gives the protein CASSPWTLAGGGTRGQFF.

The chain has TRBV4-1 and TRBJ1-6; D not resolved. Deletions cut 3 bases from V and 14 bases from J, with 20 bases between. This CDR3 contains 15 residues. Germline-derived CDR1 and CDR2 are MGHRA and YSYEKL. The CDR3 DNA reads as TGCGCCAGCAGCCAGTTATTATACAGCCAATTCACCCTCCACTTT. This gives the protein CASSQLLYSQFTLHF.

The chain uses TRBV5-4 and TRBJ1-2; perhaps TRBD1 as D (6 bases). CDR1 is SGHNT and CDR2 is YYREEE in the germline V gene (reference sequence). This CDR3 region has 14 residues. Trimming removed 1 base at V and 4 bases at J, with 11 bases between. CDR3 sequence reads: CASSLLGQSYGYTF. Here the CDR3 DNA reads TGTGCCAGCAGCTTGCTTGGACAGAGCTATGGCTACACCTTC.

The V gene is TRBV6-5, the J gene TRBJ1-2, with TRBD1 matching 8 bases. The CDR3 length is 13 residues. Germline lookup yields CDR1 MNHEY and CDR2 SVGAGI. The junction had 8 bases not matched to a gene; V was cut back by 8 bases and J by 6 bases. The CDR3 coding sequence is TGTGCCAGCGTCTCCGGACAGGGACATGGCTACACCTTC. Translated: CASVSGQGHGYTF.

This clone occurred a few times. This chain's CDR3 is CAISESADTGELFF. CDR3 coding DNA: TGTGCCATCAGTGAGTCGGCAGACACCGGGGAGCTGTTTTTT. The rearrangement joins TRBV10-3 to TRBJ2-2; no definite D call. Germline CDR1 ENHRY, CDR2 SYGVKD. This CDR3 spans 14 amino acids. V was pared by 0 bases and J by 3 bases, with 5 bases between.

The chain carries TRBV28 and TRBJ2-7, with a tentative D call TRBD2 (6 bases). The CDR3 covers 13 residues. The V end was cut by 7 bases, the J end by 9 bases, with 19 bases between. CDR1 and CDR2 from the germline V gene are MDHEN and SYDVKM. The CDR3 DNA reads as TGTGCCAGCAACACCGGGACCACGCGGGGGCAGTACTTC. Translation: CASNTGTTRGQYF.

The J gene is TRBJ2-6, the V gene TRBV5-5; D is unclear. From germline, CDR1 is SGHKS and CDR2 YYEKEE (reference sequence). Trimming cost V 0 bases and J 0 bases, with 13 bases left between them. The CDR3 is made up of 18 amino acids. The CDR3 DNA reads TGTGCCAGCAGCTTGGGCCTTCTATCTAACTCTGGGGCCAACGTCCTGACTTTC. Translating it yields CASSLGLLSNSGANVLTF.

V gene TRBV7-2 combines with J gene TRBJ2-2; 15 bases line up with TRBD2. The CDR3 has 16 residues. V lost 5 bases and J lost 7; bases outside the gene matches: 5. The germline V gene encodes CDR1 SGHTA and CDR2 FQGNSA. In DNA form, the CDR3 reads TGTGCCAGCAGCCGGACTAGCGGGGGGGCAAACGGGGAGCTGTTTTTT. Translation: CASSRTSGGANGELFF.

The sample holds one count of this clone. The chain carries TRBV28 and TRBJ1-4; the D is unclear. The CDR3 consists of 15 residues. Trimming stripped 6 bases from V and 0 bases from J, with 11 bases between. CDR1 MDHEN and CDR2 SYDVKM come from the germline V gene. DNA of the CDR3: TGTGCCAGCAGCCGGACGGCTGCAACTAATGAAAAACTGTTTTTT. This translates into CASSRTAATNEKLFF.

V gene TRBV27 combines with J gene TRBJ2-7; no reliable D call. Per the germline V gene, CDR1 is MNHEY and CDR2 is SMNVEV (reference sequence). The length of the CDR3 is 15 residues. V dropped 3 bases and J dropped 7 bases, with 19 bases sitting between them. This CDR3 is CASSFSNYGTVEQYF. CDR3 DNA: TGTGCCAGCAGTTTCTCTAATTATGGTACGGTTGAGCAGTACTTC.

The CDR3 is CASSLESGRTFYEQYF. The DNA for the CDR3 is TGTGCCAGCAGTTTAGAGTCCGGCAGAACCTTCTACGAGCAGTACTTC. This sequence joins TRBV27 and TRBJ2-7; D remains unclear. The germline gives CDR1 MNHEY, CDR2 SMNVEV (reference sequence). V gave up 2 bases and J gave up 3 bases, with 17 bases separating them. CDR3 size: 16 residues.

This chain joins TRBV4-1 and TRBJ2-1; D is unclear. This CDR3 region has 16 residues. Deletions cut 0 bases from V and 9 bases from J, with 18 bases between. Germline V gene data show CDR1 as MGHRA and CDR2 as YSYEKL. The chain's CDR3 is CASSQDYAPFIFEQFF. CDR3 coding DNA: TGCGCCAGCAGCCAAGATTACGCGCCCTTTATCTTTGAGCAGTTCTTC.

The rearrangement links TRBV29-1 to TRBJ1-1; D is possibly TRBD1 (5 bases). Trimming removed 7 bases at V and 7 bases at J, with 19 bases between. The CDR3 runs to 13 residues. The V gene's germline CDR1 is SQVTM and CDR2 ANQGSEA. The CDR3 loop reads CSGQPTGMSEAFF. CDR3 nucleotides: TGCAGCGGACAGCCTACTGGGATGAGTGAAGCTTTCTTT.

J is TRBJ1-1 and V is TRBV11-1; 10 bases map to TRBD1. Looked up from germline, CDR1 is SGHAT and CDR2 is FQDESV (reference sequence). V was pared by 5 bases and J by 2 bases, with 5 bases of the junction left unmatched. The CDR3 consists of 15 residues. This CDR3 reads CASSPRDRGNTEAFF. CDR3 DNA sequence: TGTGCCAGCAGCCCGCGGGACAGGGGCAACACTGAAGCTTTCTTT.

The CDR3, as DNA: TGTGCCAGCTCACCAGGGACTAGCGGGGCCTACAATGAGCAGTTCTTC. Translation: CASSPGTSGAYNEQFF. The gene calls are TRBV18 and TRBJ2-1; 13 bases agree with TRBD2. This CDR3 comprises 16 residues. Germline CDR1 is KGHSH and CDR2 is LQKENI. The V and J ends lost 2 bases and 2 bases, in that order; junction bases with no gene match: 0.

This clone was counted between two and nine times. J is TRBJ2-2 and V is TRBV7-6; D is unresolved. Between the trimmed V and J ends, which lost 5 bases and 7 bases, there was a span of 11 bases. The CDR3 loop spans 13 amino acids. Germline V CDR1 and CDR2: SGHVS, FNYEAQ. The CDR3 region has the DNA TGTGCCAGCAGCCCCCGGCGCTTCGGGGAGCTGTTTTTT. Translating gives CASSPRRFGELFF.

This chain links TRBV19 with TRBJ2-2, with 7 bases lining up with TRBD1. Germline lookup yields CDR1 LNHDA and CDR2 SQIVND (reference sequence). This CDR3 region has 14 residues. Trimming cost V 7 bases and J 1 base; bases outside gene matches: 3. CDR3: CASKQGMNTGELFF. DNA for the CDR3: TGTGCCAGTAAACAGGGGATGAACACCGGGGAGCTGTTTTTT.

The gene calls are TRBV6-6 and TRBJ1-2; the match to TRBD1 covers 10 bases. CDR1 is MNHNY, CDR2 SVGAGI, per germline (reference sequence). V was clipped by 5 bases and J by 0 bases; unmatched bases: 3. The CDR3 spans 15 residues. Written as DNA, the CDR3 is TGTGCCAGCAGTAGACAGGGGGCCGCTAACTATGGCTACACCTTC. Protein product: CASSRQGAANYGYTF.